This T cell receptor (beta chain) was identified during a study of spatial heterogeneity in lung cancer. Turning to the study itself: There were, on average, more than ten raw-read appearances for each unique TCR and UMI combination.

Documented time point: sample taken at primary tumor resection. Sequencing of whole RNA from tumor, nontumor lung or frozen PBMC involved no sorting. On each TCR cDNA molecule, a unique molecular identifier was present. Via MiXCR, TCRdb re-called the 5' RACE reads, giving one row per CDR3 protein. The sample has about 900 distinct CDR3 sequences; about 40% are singletons. This clonotype is labeled large (0.1 to 1%). Little can be read into the size of this beta chain, an off-target read in a library designed for alpha chains. Germline V gene sequence: CDR1 LNHNV, CDR2 YYDKDF (reference sequence). The V segment lost 4 bases and the J segment 2 bases; nucleotides outside the gene matches: 5. The CDR3 totals 16 residues.

This clonotype originated in a male donor with early-stage non-small cell lung cancer. The material was normal lung tissue next to the tumor, obtained at surgery. The chain links TRBV15 to TRBJ2-5, with 12 nucleotides matching TRBD2. The CDR3 DNA reads TGTGCCACCAGCAAAATACTAGCGGGAGGACAAGAGACCCAGTACTTC. It is translated as CATSKILAGGQETQYF.